These 30 T cell receptor beta chains originate from one sample sequenced in a study of blood T cell repertoires in COVID-19. The protocol was immunoSEQ multiplex PCR, while the TCRdb copy is restricted to in-frame clones and leaves out a portion. The sample records some 130,000 clones, around 87% being singletons. Sequenced input: peripheral blood. These receptors came from a man in his forties or fifties with active COVID-19.

This chain connects TRBV12-5 to TRBJ2-3; the D gene is possibly TRBD2 (5 bases). CDR1 is LGHNT, CDR2 FRNRAP, per germline. Trimming took off 5 bases at V and 3 bases at J, with 24 bases between the two ends. The CDR3 spans 18 residues. Written as DNA, the CDR3 is TGTGCTAGTGGTCCTCCCGCCGGCTGGCGGGCGTCAACAGATACGCAGTATTTT. As protein: CASGPPAGWRASTDTQYF.

This sequence joins TRBV6-6 and TRBJ1-1, with TRBD1 as a possible D gene (5 bases). V was clipped by 0 bases and J by 0 bases, with 8 bases between them. This CDR3 region has 15 residues. CDR1 and CDR2 from the germline V gene are MNHNY and SVGAGI (reference sequence). CDR3 coding DNA: TGTGCCAGCAGTTACTCGCAGGGTTTGAACACTGAAGCTTTCTTT. Amino acid sequence: CASSYSQGLNTEAFF.

The V and J genes are TRBV7-9 and TRBJ2-7; 8 nucleotides agree with TRBD2. V shed 5 bases, J shed 0 bases, and the junction held 6 bases outside the gene matches. CDR3 length: 15 amino acids. CDR1 SEHNR and CDR2 FQNEAQ come from the germline V gene (reference sequence). CDR3 bases: TGTGCCAGCAGCCCCGGGAGGGGCGCCTCCTACGAGCAGTACTTC. Protein sequence: CASSPGRGASYEQYF.

The chain combines TRBV2 with TRBJ2-7, with TRBD1 matching 9 bases. This CDR3 comprises 14 residues. V trimming: 6 bases; J trimming: 5 bases; junction bases outside the gene matches: 8. Germline CDR1 SNHLY, CDR2 FYNNEI. CDR3 residues: CASRDRGSPHEQYF. CDR3 nucleotides: TGTGCCAGCAGGGACAGGGGCTCCCCCCACGAGCAGTACTTC.

This clone was recorded once. The chain combines TRBV18 with TRBJ2-7, with D possibly being TRBD2 (5 bases). Per the germline V gene, CDR1 is KGHSH and CDR2 is LQKENI. Trimming removed 2 bases from V and 9 bases from J, with 14 bases in between. This CDR3 spans 13 amino acids. CDR3 protein: CASSPSSGSGQYF. CDR3 in DNA: TGTGCCAGCTCACCATCCAGCGGCTCGGGGCAGTACTTC.

CDR3 sequence: CASSNWTGGYSPLHF. The CDR3 DNA is TGCGCCAGCAGCAACTGGACAGGGGGTTATTCACCCCTCCACTTT. The chain employs TRBV5-1 and TRBJ1-6, with TRBD1 identical over 10 bases. The CDR3 consists of 15 residues. The V gene end was trimmed by 4 bases and the J gene end by 8 bases; junction bases not matched to a gene: 6. Germline CDR1 SGHRS, CDR2 YFSETQ.

This chain connects TRBV7-9 to TRBJ2-2, with D maybe TRBD2 (6 bases). CDR1 is SEHNR, CDR2 FQNEAQ, per germline (reference sequence). This CDR3 spans 14 amino acids. Trimming shortened V by 4 bases and J by 6 bases, and 12 bases separated the two germline ends. The CDR3 coding sequence is TGTGCCAGCAGCTCAACCGGGGGAGCCGGGGAGCTGTTTTTT. The encoded protein is CASSSTGGAGELFF.

This chain links TRBV6-5 with TRBJ2-3; 8 nucleotides align to TRBD1. The CDR3 has 15 amino acids. Germline loops: CDR1 MNHEY, CDR2 SVGAGI. The ends lost 6 bases at V and 2 bases at J; junction bases unmatched: 7. The CDR3 nucleotides read TGTGCCAGCAGCCAGGGGGCCTATTCCACAGATACGCAGTATTTT. Translation: CASSQGAYSTDTQYF.

The chain links TRBV3-1 (or the pseudogene TRBV3-2) to TRBJ2-1; 8 bases are shared with TRBD1. The V gene end was trimmed by 8 bases and the J gene end by 7 bases; junction bases not matched to a gene: 10. CDR1 is LGHDT, CDR2 YNNKEL, per germline (reference sequence). CDR3 size: 14 residues. CDR3: CASRGAGGLNEQFF. The CDR3 DNA reads TGTGCCAGCCGCGGGGCAGGGGGCTTAAATGAGCAGTTCTTC.

The V call is TRBV12-3 or TRBV12-4, the J call TRBJ1-6, with D possibly being TRBD1 (5 bases). This CDR3 is built from 13 residues. Trimming shortened V by 5 bases and J by 14 bases, and 16 bases separated the two germline ends. The CDR3 nucleotides are TGTGCCAGCAGTCCAGCGGGGGGGTTGACCCTCCACTTT. This encodes CASSPAGGLTLHF.

The gene calls are TRBV18 and TRBJ2-7; D perhaps matches TRBD1 (5 bases). The length of the CDR3 is 20 residues. The V end was cut by 2 bases, the J end by 0 bases, with 26 bases between. The V gene's germline CDR1 is KGHSH and CDR2 LQKENI. The CDR3 is CASSPKGSGQGFFRSYEQYF. CDR3 sequence (DNA): TGTGCCAGCTCACCAAAGGGAAGTGGTCAGGGATTCTTTCGCTCCTACGAGCAGTACTTC.

The chain links TRBV9 to TRBJ1-1, with 9 bases matching TRBD1. The CDR3 runs to 16 residues. With 0 bases clipped from V and 8 bases from J, the junction kept 11 bases outside the gene matches. Germline V CDR1 and CDR2: SGDLS, YYNGEE. The DNA for the CDR3 is TGTGCCAGCAGCGTAGGCTCCCTACCCGGGACAGGGGAAGCTTTCTTT. Translated: CASSVGSLPGTGEAFF.

The rearrangement links TRBV27 to TRBJ1-1; 7 nucleotides match TRBD1. The germline gives CDR1 MNHEY, CDR2 SMNVEV (reference sequence). CDR3 length: 13 residues. V trimming: 4 bases; J trimming: 7 bases; junction bases outside the gene matches: 6. The CDR3 coding sequence is TGTGCCAGCAGTTCGGCAGGGGGTATTGAAGCTTTCTTT. Translated: CASSSAGGIEAFF.

The chain uses TRBV7-2 and TRBJ2-1; the match to TRBD1 covers 7 bases. Trimming took 2 bases from V and 0 from J; bases not matched to a gene: 1. From germline, CDR1 is SGHTA and CDR2 FQGNSA. The CDR3 contains 15 residues. CDR3 sequence: CASSLRDSSYNEQFF. In nucleotides, the CDR3 is TGTGCCAGCAGCTTACGGGACAGCTCCTACAATGAGCAGTTCTTC. The full variable domain, in which reference TRBV7-2 and TRBJ2-1 provide the parts outside the CDR3, is GAGVSQSPSNKVTEKGKDVELRCDPISGHTALYWYRQSLGQGLEFLIYFQGNSAPDKSGLPSDRFSAERTGGSVSTLTIQRTQQEDSAVYLCASSLRDSSYNEQFFGPGTRLTVL.

The chain is built from TRBV5-4 and TRBJ2-3; 7 nucleotides agree with TRBD1. Germline lookup yields CDR1 SGHNT and CDR2 YYREEE (reference sequence). The CDR3 runs 16 residues. V lost 3 bases, J lost 4 bases, and 11 bases stayed unmatched. The CDR3 nucleotides read TGTGCCAGCAGCTCTTCCCTCAAAGGGGGCCCAGATACGCAGTATTTT. It translates to CASSSSLKGGPDTQYF.

Written as DNA, the CDR3 is TGTGCCAGCAGCCAGACACCCTACTACGAGCAGTACTTC. Translating it yields CASSQTPYYEQYF. This chain links TRBV27 with TRBJ2-7, with unresolved D. The germline gives CDR1 MNHEY, CDR2 SMNVEV (reference sequence). The CDR3 has 13 amino acids. The V end lost 6 bases, the J end lost 3 bases, and 12 bases lay between the germline ends.

The chain couples TRBV19 to TRBJ1-1, with D possibly being TRBD1 (6 bases). V lost 6 bases, J lost 1 base, and 12 bases lay in between. Germline assignment: CDR1 LNHDA and CDR2 SQIVND (reference sequence). This CDR3 region has 14 residues. The CDR3 reads CASSPGQRNTEAFF. CDR3 nucleotides: TGTGCCAGTAGCCCGGGACAAAGGAACACTGAAGCTTTCTTT.

This sequence joins TRBV19 and TRBJ1-4; TRBD1 aligns across 11 bases. V lost 6 bases, J lost 7 bases, and 4 bases stayed unmatched. The CDR3 is made up of 14 amino acids. Germline V gives CDR1 LNHDA, CDR2 SQIVND (reference sequence). Here the CDR3 reads CASRDRGRGEKLFF. The CDR3 coding sequence is TGTGCCAGTAGGGACAGGGGGCGCGGTGAAAAACTGTTTTTT.

V and J are TRBV19 and TRBJ1-6; perhaps TRBD1 as D (5 bases). This CDR3 region has 16 residues. V was trimmed by 10 bases and J by 7 bases, leaving 23 bases between them. Per germline, CDR1 LNHDA and CDR2 SQIVND (reference sequence). CDR3 loop: CATRGTLRIPNSPLHF. The CDR3 bases are TGTGCCACTCGTGGGACTTTGAGGATTCCCAATTCACCCCTCCACTTT.

The V call is TRBV6-6, the J call TRBJ1-2; D may be TRBD1 (5 bases). Germline assignment: CDR1 MNHNY and CDR2 SVGAGI (reference sequence). The CDR3 is 14 residues long. The germline V and J ends were trimmed by 0 bases and 4 bases, with 9 bases remaining between them. The CDR3 here is CASSYSGGSYGYTF. CDR3 nucleotide sequence: TGTGCCAGCAGTTACTCGGGGGGAAGCTATGGCTACACCTTC.

The chain employs TRBV7-3 and TRBJ2-5; D unresolved. Germline V gives CDR1 SGHTA, CDR2 FQGTGA. The CDR3 spans 13 residues. V was cut by 4 bases and J by 5 bases, with 11 bases left in between. DNA for the CDR3: TGTGCCAGCAGCTACACGCTGAGGGAGACCCAGTACTTC. It yields the protein CASSYTLRETQYF. Looking up the rest from reference TRBV7-3 and TRBJ2-5 gives the full variable domain: GAGVSQTPSNKVTEKGKYVELRCDPISGHTALYWYRQSLGQGPEFLIYFQGTGAADDSGLPNDRFFAVRPEGSVSTLKIQRTERGDSAVYLCASSYTLRETQYFGPGTRLLVL.

The chain combines TRBV6-5 with TRBJ1-2; D gene ambiguous. CDR3 size: 15 residues. Germline CDR1 MNHEY, CDR2 SVGAGI. With 5 bases removed from V and 3 bases from J, the gap between germline ends came to 16 bases. CDR3 coding DNA: TGTGCCAGCAGTCCCAAAGGGAGCTATCACTATGGCTACACCTTC. It translates to CASSPKGSYHYGYTF.

CDR3 sequence: CASSLYTGLEAFF. The CDR3 nucleotides read TGTGCCAGCAGCCTTTACACAGGGCTTGAAGCTTTCTTT. The rearrangement uses TRBV5-6 and TRBJ1-1; TRBD1 might be the D (6 bases). CDR1 SGHDT and CDR2 YYEEEE come from the germline V gene. Trimming pared 4 bases from V and 7 bases from J, leaving 14 bases between. CDR3 length equals 13 residues.

The chain employs TRBV5-1 and TRBJ1-5; tentative D call: TRBD1 (5 bases). From germline, CDR1 is SGHRS and CDR2 YFSETQ. Trimming cost V 1 base and J 6 bases, with 14 bases left between them. The CDR3 has 15 amino acids. As DNA, the CDR3 is TGCGCCAGCAGCTTGAACGGGGACTCCCTTCAGCCCCAGCATTTT. Translating gives CASSLNGDSLQPQHF. Combining the CDR3 with reference TRBV5-1 and TRBJ1-5 gives the whole variable domain KAGVTQTPRYLIKTRGQQVTLSCSPISGHRSVSWYQQTPGQGLQFLFEYFSETQRNKGNFPGRFSGRQFSNSRSEMNVSTLELGDSALYLCASSLNGDSLQPQHFGDGTRLSIL.

Written as DNA, the CDR3 is TGTGCCAGTAGTAAACAGGGGGACGAGCAGTACTTC. Encoded protein: CASSKQGDEQYF. This chain connects TRBV19 to TRBJ2-7; 8 nucleotides align to TRBD1. CDR3 length: 12 residues. Looked up from germline, CDR1 is LNHDA and CDR2 is SQIVND (reference sequence). Losses at the gene ends were 4 bases for V and 5 bases for J; bases not matched to a gene: 1.

The rearrangement uses TRBV5-4 and TRBJ2-3; a weak D match, TRBD2 (6 bases). Germline-derived CDR1 and CDR2 are SGHNT and YYREEE (reference sequence). The CDR3 is 17 residues long. Trimming took 3 bases from V and 2 from J, leaving 19 bases between them. The CDR3, as DNA: TGTGCCAGCAGCTCTCGGACTGGCGGGACCTCCACAGATACGCAGTATTTT. Its protein product is CASSSRTGGTSTDTQYF.

The V gene is TRBV19, the J gene TRBJ2-2; D is ambiguous. This CDR3 is built from 12 residues. V was trimmed by 10 bases and J by 0 bases, leaving 6 bases between them. CDR1 is LNHDA, CDR2 SQIVND, per germline (reference sequence). CDR3 nucleotide sequence: TGTGCCACCCGTTCGAACACCGGGGAGCTGTTTTTT. The encoded protein is CATRSNTGELFF.

The CDR3 loop reads CASSSAGTSGVIKREQYF. The CDR3 nucleotides are TGTGCCAGCAGCTCAGCGGGGACTAGCGGGGTAATAAAGAGGGAGCAGTACTTC. The rearrangement joins TRBV27 to TRBJ2-7; 13 nucleotides match TRBD2. The V gene end was trimmed by 6 bases and the J gene end by 7 bases; junction bases not matched to a gene: 18. There are 18 residues in the CDR3. CDR1 MNHEY and CDR2 SMNVEV come from the germline V gene (reference sequence).

The chain carries TRBV7-2 and TRBJ2-5, with 9 bases matching TRBD2. Per germline, CDR1 SGHTA and CDR2 FQGNSA. Trimming at V came to 4 bases and at J to 2 bases, leaving 8 bases not matched to a gene. The length of the CDR3 is 16 residues. CDR3 DNA sequence: TGTGCCAGCAGCTCCCCGGCGGGGGGGGATCAAGAGACCCAGTACTTC. Protein product: CASSSPAGGDQETQYF.

The V and J genes are TRBV4-2 and TRBJ2-7, with a weak D call TRBD1 (6 bases). Germline loops: CDR1 LGHNA, CDR2 YNFKEQ. This CDR3 comprises 14 residues. With 0 bases removed from V and 7 bases from J, the gap between germline ends came to 13 bases. CDR3 DNA sequence: TGTGCCAGCAGCCAAGATGCGGACAGAAAAGAGCAGTACTTC. Translated, it gives CASSQDADRKEQYF.